Shown below are 22 T cell receptor beta chains from a single sample sequenced in a study of blood T cell repertoires in COVID-19. Using immunoSEQ multiplex PCR, the repertoire was profiled, and TCRdb retains in-frame clones only, with some absent. The repertoire holds under 100,000 clones, about 80% seen once, with more than 10% in the top ten. Material: peripheral blood. All receptors come from a woman between 35 and 50 years old with active or convalescent COVID-19.

V gene TRBV2 combines with J gene TRBJ1-2, with D possibly matching TRBD1 (5 bases). V dropped 3 bases and J dropped 9 bases, with 17 bases sitting between them. The germline V gene encodes CDR1 SNHLY and CDR2 FYNNEI. CDR3 length: 14 amino acids. In DNA form, the CDR3 reads TGTGCCAGCAGTGACCCCAGGGAAGGGATGCGCTACACCTTC. Translation gives CASSDPREGMRYTF.

The J gene is TRBJ2-3, the V gene TRBV6-5; 9 bases fit TRBD2. The germline CDR1 and CDR2 sequences are MNHEY and SVGAGI. With V trimmed by 6 bases and J by 2 bases, 6 bases remained unmatched. The CDR3 is 15 residues long. The CDR3 nucleotides are TGTGCCAGCAGACCTAGCGGGGCTCTCACAGATACGCAGTATTTT. Translated: CASRPSGALTDTQYF.

This chain links TRBV7-2 with TRBJ2-1; D unresolved. V was cut by 1 base and J by 5 bases, with 6 bases left in between. Looked up from germline, CDR1 is SGHTA and CDR2 is FQGNSA. This CDR3 has 13 residues. The CDR3 protein is CASSLGVDNEQFF. CDR3 coding DNA: TGTGCCAGCAGCTTAGGCGTTGACAATGAGCAGTTCTTC. The entire variable domain, with the rest obtained from reference TRBV7-2 and TRBJ2-1, is as follows: GAGVSQSPSNKVTEKGKDVELRCDPISGHTALYWYRQSLGQGLEFLIYFQGNSAPDKSGLPSDRFSAERTGGSVSTLTIQRTQQEDSAVYLCASSLGVDNEQFFGPGTRLTVL.

This sequence joins TRBV7-9 and TRBJ1-1, with 7 bases that match TRBD1. The V and J ends lost 5 bases and 5 bases, in that order; junction bases with no gene match: 11. CDR1 and CDR2 from the germline V gene are SEHNR and FQNEAQ (reference sequence). The CDR3 loop spans 15 amino acids. CDR3 sequence reads: CASSVRQGSGTEAFF. In DNA, the CDR3 is TGTGCCAGCAGCGTTAGACAGGGTTCGGGGACTGAAGCTTTCTTT.

This clone was counted a single time. This CDR3 is CASSLGGGRGEQFF. The CDR3 coding sequence is TGTGCCAGCAGCCTAGGGGGGGGCCGGGGTGAGCAGTTCTTC. The chain links TRBV7-8 to TRBJ2-1; D is possibly TRBD2 (7 bases). The CDR3 loop spans 14 amino acids. Between the trimmed V and J ends, which lost 5 bases and 9 bases, there was a span of 17 bases. Germline CDR1 reads SGHVS; CDR2 reads FQNEAQ.

CDR3 region: CATSDLGSSPSDEQFF. CDR3 sequence (DNA): TGTGCCACCAGTGATTTGGGTAGTAGCCCCTCCGATGAGCAGTTCTTC. J is TRBJ2-1 and V is TRBV24-1, with D hard to call. Between the trimmed V and J ends, which lost 0 bases and 8 bases, there was a span of 16 bases. Per germline, CDR1 KGHDR and CDR2 SFDVKD. CDR3 length: 16 residues.

This clone has just one count. V and J are TRBV10-2 and TRBJ2-5; 11 bases align to TRBD2. Trimming cost V 6 bases and J 4 bases; bases outside gene matches: 7. The CDR3 sequence is 15 residues long. Germline lookup yields CDR1 WSHSY and CDR2 SAAADI. For the CDR3, the DNA is TGCGCCAGCAGCTATAGCGGGAGGGCCGGAGAGACCCAGTACTTC. Its translation is CASSYSGRAGETQYF.

The chain combines TRBV9 with TRBJ2-3, with 8 bases identical to TRBD1. Germline values: CDR1 SGDLS, CDR2 YYNGEE. After removal of 4 bases from V and 0 bases from J, the junction contained 4 bases not matched to a gene. The CDR3 extends over 15 amino acids. In DNA, the CDR3 is TGTGCCAGCAGCCTTCGACAGGGGAGCACAGATACGCAGTATTTT. Translating gives CASSLRQGSTDTQYF.

The rearrangement uses TRBV11-2 and TRBJ1-1; possible D gene TRBD1, 5 bases. CDR3 size: 15 residues. The V gene lost 1 base and the J gene lost 4 bases, with 13 bases spanning the gap. Germline CDR1 is SGHAT and CDR2 is FQNNGV. The DNA for the CDR3 is TGTGCCAGCAGCTTAGGCATTGGGGGGGGCACTGAAGCTTTCTTT. This translates into CASSLGIGGGTEAFF. The complete variable domain, with remaining parts taken from reference TRBV11-2 and TRBJ1-1, reads EAGVAQSPRYKIIEKRQSVAFWCNPISGHATLYWYQQILGQGPKLLIQFQNNGVVDDSQLPKDRFSAERLKGVDSTLKIQPAKLEDSAVYLCASSLGIGGGTEAFFGQGTRLTVV.

The chain has TRBV15 and TRBJ2-7; D is possibly TRBD2 (6 bases). The germline V gene has CDR1 LNHNV and CDR2 YYDKDF (reference sequence). The V end was cut by 0 bases, the J end by 4 bases, with 7 bases between. The CDR3 length is 13 residues. The CDR3 nucleotides read TGTGCCACCAGCAGAGATGGGGGGTACGAGCAGTACTTC. Residues: CATSRDGGYEQYF.

The rearrangement joins TRBV27 to TRBJ2-5; D is ambiguous. The germline CDR1 and CDR2 sequences are MNHEY and SMNVEV (reference sequence). The CDR3 is 16 amino acids. V was clipped by 4 bases and J by 5 bases, with 20 bases between them. The CDR3 here is CASSSIVGPRSETQYF. The CDR3 region has the DNA TGTGCCAGCAGTTCCATAGTTGGCCCTAGGTCCGAGACCCAGTACTTC.

The chain employs TRBV5-1 and TRBJ2-7; TRBD2 might be the D (5 bases). The ends were cut back, 3 bases at V and 7 bases at J, with 17 bases in the middle. Germline V gene lookup returns CDR1 SGHRS and CDR2 YFSETQ. CDR3 length: 14 amino acids. The CDR3 region has the DNA TGCGCCAGCAGCTGGCCTTGGACCTCGGGGGAGCAGTACTTC. The encoded protein is CASSWPWTSGEQYF.

The chain combines TRBV5-1 with TRBJ2-7; the match to TRBD1 covers 7 bases. Losses at the gene ends were 0 bases for V and 0 bases for J; bases not matched to a gene: 6. The V gene's germline CDR1 is SGHRS and CDR2 YFSETQ. The CDR3 spans 16 residues. This CDR3 is CASSLAGAGGSYEQYF. In DNA, the CDR3 is TGCGCCAGCAGCTTGGCGGGTGCAGGGGGCTCCTACGAGCAGTACTTC.

The chain links TRBV29-1 to TRBJ2-3; 8 bases are a match to TRBD1. This CDR3 contains 14 residues. J lost 5 bases, V lost 7 bases, and 11 bases had no gene match. Germline CDR1 SQVTM, CDR2 ANQGSEA. In DNA form, the CDR3 reads TGCAGCGCCTGGGGGCAGGGGGCTGTAGATACGCAGTATTTT. Translated, it gives CSAWGQGAVDTQYF.

The chain couples TRBV10-3 to TRBJ2-1; TRBD2 is a possible D gene (6 bases). The germline V gene has CDR1 ENHRY and CDR2 SYGVKD. This CDR3 region has 14 residues. The ends were cut back, 3 bases at V and 10 bases at J, with 16 bases in the middle. The CDR3 is CAISDHSGSGEQFF. CDR3 coding DNA: TGTGCCATCAGTGACCACTCCGGGAGCGGGGAGCAGTTCTTC.

This chain links TRBV15 with TRBJ2-1, with a possible D match to TRBD1 (5 bases). V was trimmed by 1 base and J by 9 bases, leaving 16 bases between them. The CDR3 is 15 residues long. Germline CDR1 reads LNHNV; CDR2 reads YYDKDF (reference sequence). As DNA, the CDR3 is TGTGCCACCAGCAGAGTCATTCAGGGTGGGGTTGAGCAGTTCTTC. Translation: CATSRVIQGGVEQFF.

CDR3 amino acids: CAISEFNRASPGEAFF. CDR3 DNA: TGTGCCATCAGTGAGTTCAACAGGGCGTCGCCCGGTGAAGCTTTCTTT. The chain is built from TRBV10-3 and TRBJ1-1, with D tentatively TRBD1 (6 bases). Between the trimmed V and J ends, which lost 1 base and 7 bases, there was a span of 19 bases. This CDR3 is built from 16 residues. The germline gives CDR1 ENHRY, CDR2 SYGVKD.

The rearrangement links TRBV11-3 to TRBJ2-3, with 9 nucleotides matching TRBD2. J gave up 8 bases and V 0 bases, and 9 bases lay outside the gene matches. Germline V CDR1 and CDR2: SGHNT, YENEEA. The length of the CDR3 is 16 residues. CDR3 nucleotide sequence: TGTGCCAGCAGCTTAGAATCCGGACTAGCGCAGGGTACGCAGTATTTT. Its translation is CASSLESGLAQGTQYF.

The rearrangement uses TRBV9 and TRBJ2-1, with 13 bases that match TRBD2. The germline V gene encodes CDR1 SGDLS and CDR2 YYNGEE. V lost 0 bases and J lost 9; bases outside the gene matches: 18. This CDR3 is 20 amino acids long. The CDR3 coding sequence is TGTGCCAGCAGCGTAGAGGCCCTAGGACTAGCGGGGGCCCGAGTCGGTGAGCAGTTCTTC. Protein sequence: CASSVEALGLAGARVGEQFF.

The genes are TRBV7-9 and TRBJ2-1; TRBD2 matches 7 bases. CDR3 length: 16 residues. In germline, CDR1 is SEHNR, CDR2 FQNEAQ (reference sequence). With V trimmed by 7 bases and J by 7 bases, 16 bases remained unmatched. The CDR3 nucleotides read TGTGCCAGCATCGTCCAGGGAGCTCGGACTAGGAATGAGCAGTTCTTC. Translating it yields CASIVQGARTRNEQFF.

The rearrangement links TRBV29-1 to TRBJ2-7; perhaps TRBD1 as D (6 bases). V lost 4 bases and J 4 bases, leaving 14 bases between the germline ends. The CDR3 contains 13 residues. The germline gives CDR1 SQVTM, CDR2 ANQGSEA. The CDR3: CSVVTGWGYEQYF. The CDR3 DNA is TGCAGCGTTGTTACAGGGTGGGGGTACGAGCAGTACTTC.

The rearrangement links TRBV5-1 to TRBJ2-6, with a possible D match to TRBD1 (6 bases). The germline V gene has CDR1 SGHRS and CDR2 YFSETQ. V was cut by 7 bases and J by 0 bases, with 11 bases left in between. The CDR3 is 15 amino acids. CDR3 sequence (DNA): TGCGCCAGCTCGGACAGTGTCTCTGGGGCCAACGTCCTGACTTTC. Its protein is CASSDSVSGANVLTF.